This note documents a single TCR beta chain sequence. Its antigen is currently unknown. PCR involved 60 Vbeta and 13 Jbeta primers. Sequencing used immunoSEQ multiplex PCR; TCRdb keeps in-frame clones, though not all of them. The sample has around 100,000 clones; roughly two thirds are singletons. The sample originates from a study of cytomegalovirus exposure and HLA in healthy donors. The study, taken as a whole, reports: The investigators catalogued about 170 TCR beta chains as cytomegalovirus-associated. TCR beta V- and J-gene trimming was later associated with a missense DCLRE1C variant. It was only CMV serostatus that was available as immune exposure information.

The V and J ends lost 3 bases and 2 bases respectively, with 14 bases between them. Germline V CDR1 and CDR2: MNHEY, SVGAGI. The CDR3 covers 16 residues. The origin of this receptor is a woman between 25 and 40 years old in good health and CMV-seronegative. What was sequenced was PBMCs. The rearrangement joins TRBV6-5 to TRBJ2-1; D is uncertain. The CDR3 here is CASSYTQSIPYNEQFF. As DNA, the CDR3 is TGTGCCAGCAGTTATACCCAGTCAATCCCCTACAATGAGCAGTTCTTC.